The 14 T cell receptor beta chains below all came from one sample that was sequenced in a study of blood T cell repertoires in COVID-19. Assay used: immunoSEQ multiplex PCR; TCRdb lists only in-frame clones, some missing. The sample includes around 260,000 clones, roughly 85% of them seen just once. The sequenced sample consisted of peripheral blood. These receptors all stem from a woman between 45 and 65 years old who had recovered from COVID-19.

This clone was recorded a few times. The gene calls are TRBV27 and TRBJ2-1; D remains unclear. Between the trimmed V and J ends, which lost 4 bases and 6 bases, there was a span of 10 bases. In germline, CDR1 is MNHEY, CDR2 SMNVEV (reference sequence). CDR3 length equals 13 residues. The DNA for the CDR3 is TGTGCCAGCAGTTCCTCTCTAGTCAATGAGCAGTTCTTC. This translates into CASSSSLVNEQFF.

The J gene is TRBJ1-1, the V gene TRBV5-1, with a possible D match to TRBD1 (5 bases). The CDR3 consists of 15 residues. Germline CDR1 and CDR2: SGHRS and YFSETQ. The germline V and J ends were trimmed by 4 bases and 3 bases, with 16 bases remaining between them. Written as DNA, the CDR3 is TGCGCCAGCAGCCGCGACAGAGTTGGGGACACTGAAGCTTTCTTT. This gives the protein CASSRDRVGDTEAFF.

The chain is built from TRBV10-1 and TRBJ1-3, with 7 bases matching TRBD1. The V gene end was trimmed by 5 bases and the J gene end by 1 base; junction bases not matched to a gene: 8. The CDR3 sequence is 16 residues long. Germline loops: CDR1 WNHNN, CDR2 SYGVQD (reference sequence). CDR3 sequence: CASSQKGGRSGNTIYF. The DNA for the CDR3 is TGCGCCAGCAGTCAAAAAGGGGGCAGGTCTGGAAACACCATATATTTT.

The chain's CDR3 is CASSSDSGGRDTQYF. The CDR3 DNA follows: TGTGCCAGCAGCTCAGATAGCGGGGGGAGAGATACGCAGTATTTT. V usage is TRBV5-6 and J usage is TRBJ2-3; 10 nucleotides agree with TRBD2. Germline V gives CDR1 SGHDT, CDR2 YYEEEE. V shed 3 bases and J 5 bases; nucleotides not matched to a gene: 6. There are 15 residues in the CDR3. The variable domain in full, with the rest retrieved from reference TRBV5-6 and TRBJ2-3, is DAGVTQSPTHLIKTRGQQVTLRCSPKSGHDTVSWYQQALGQGPQFIFQYYEEEERQRGNFPDRFSGHQFPNYSSELNVNALLLGDSALYLCASSSDSGGRDTQYFGPGTRLTVL.

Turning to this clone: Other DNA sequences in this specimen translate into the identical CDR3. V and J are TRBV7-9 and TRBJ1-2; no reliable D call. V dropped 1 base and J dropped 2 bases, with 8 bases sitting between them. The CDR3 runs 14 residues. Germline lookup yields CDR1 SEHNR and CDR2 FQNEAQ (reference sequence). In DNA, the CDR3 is TGTGCCAGCAGCTTAGTTGGAGGGAACTATGGCTACACCTTC. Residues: CASSLVGGNYGYTF.

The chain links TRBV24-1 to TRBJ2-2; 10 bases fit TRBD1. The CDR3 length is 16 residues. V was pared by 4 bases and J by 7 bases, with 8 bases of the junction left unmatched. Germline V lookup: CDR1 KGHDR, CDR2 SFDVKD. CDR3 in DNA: TGTGCCACCAGTGACCCAAGACAGGGGGCCATCGGGGAGCTGTTTTTT. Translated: CATSDPRQGAIGELFF.

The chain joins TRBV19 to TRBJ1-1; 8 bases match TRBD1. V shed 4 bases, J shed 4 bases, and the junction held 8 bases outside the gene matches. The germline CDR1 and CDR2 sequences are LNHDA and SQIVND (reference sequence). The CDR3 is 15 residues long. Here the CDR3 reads CASSKEQGGGTEAFF. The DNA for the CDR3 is TGTGCCAGTAGTAAAGAACAGGGGGGGGGCACTGAAGCTTTCTTT.

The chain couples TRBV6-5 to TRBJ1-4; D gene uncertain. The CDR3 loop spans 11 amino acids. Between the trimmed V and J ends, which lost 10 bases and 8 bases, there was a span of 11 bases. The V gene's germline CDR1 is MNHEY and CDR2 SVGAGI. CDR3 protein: CATQAGEKLFF. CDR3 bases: TGTGCCACCCAAGCGGGGGAAAAACTGTTTTTT.

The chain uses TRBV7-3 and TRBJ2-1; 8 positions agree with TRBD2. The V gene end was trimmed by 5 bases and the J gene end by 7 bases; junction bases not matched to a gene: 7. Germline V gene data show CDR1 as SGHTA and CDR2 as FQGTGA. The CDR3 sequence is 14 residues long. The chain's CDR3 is CASSLGGGLNEQFF. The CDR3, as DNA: TGTGCCAGCAGCCTCGGCGGGGGGCTGAATGAGCAGTTCTTC.

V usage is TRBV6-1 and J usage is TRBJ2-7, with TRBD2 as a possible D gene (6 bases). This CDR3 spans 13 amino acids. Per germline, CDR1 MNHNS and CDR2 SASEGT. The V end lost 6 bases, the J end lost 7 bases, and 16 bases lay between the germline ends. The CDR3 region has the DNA TGTGCCAGCAGCCGGGAGCTGAGTCTAGAGCAGTACTTC. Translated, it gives CASSRELSLEQYF.

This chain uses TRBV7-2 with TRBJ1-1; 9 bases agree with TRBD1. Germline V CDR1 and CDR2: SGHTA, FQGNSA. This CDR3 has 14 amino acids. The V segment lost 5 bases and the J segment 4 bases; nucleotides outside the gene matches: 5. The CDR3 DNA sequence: TGTGCCAGCAGCGCACAGGGGGCGGGCACTGAAGCTTTCTTT. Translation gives CASSAQGAGTEAFF.

DNA for the CDR3: TGTGCCAGCTCACCACCGCAGGGGGCAGGGGAGACCCAGTACTTC. It specifies CASSPPQGAGETQYF. This chain links TRBV18 with TRBJ2-5; 8 nucleotides agree with TRBD1. V was pared by 0 bases and J by 5 bases, with 5 bases of the junction left unmatched. Germline V CDR1 and CDR2: KGHSH, LQKENI. This CDR3 has 15 residues.

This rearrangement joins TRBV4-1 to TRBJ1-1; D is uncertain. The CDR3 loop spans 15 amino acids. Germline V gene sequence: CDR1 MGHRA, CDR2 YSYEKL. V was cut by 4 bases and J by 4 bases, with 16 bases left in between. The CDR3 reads CASSPIGLLATEAFF. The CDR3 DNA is TGCGCCAGCAGCCCGATCGGGCTACTAGCCACTGAAGCTTTCTTT.

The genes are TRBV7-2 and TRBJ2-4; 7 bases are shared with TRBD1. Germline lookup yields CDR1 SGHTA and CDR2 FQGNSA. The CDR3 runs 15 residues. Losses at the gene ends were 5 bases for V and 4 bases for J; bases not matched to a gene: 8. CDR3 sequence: CASSPEGTAKNIQYF. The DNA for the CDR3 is TGTGCCAGCAGCCCCGAGGGGACAGCTAAAAACATTCAGTACTTC.